These 12 T cell receptor beta chains were sequenced from one sample in a study of blood T cell repertoires in COVID-19. Generated by immunoSEQ multiplex PCR, the TCRdb table keeps only in-frame clones and is missing some. This table has approximately 200,000 clones, approximately 80% appearing once. Material for sequencing was peripheral blood. The receptors were sampled from a woman aged 55-70 years who had recovered from COVID-19.

The CDR3 sequence: CASSTSGTAMNTEAFF. The CDR3 nucleotides read TGTGCCAGTAGTACCTCCGGGACAGCAATGAACACTGAAGCTTTCTTT. This chain links TRBV19 with TRBJ1-1, with TRBD1 matching over 7 bases. This CDR3 comprises 16 residues. Trimming took 4 bases from V and 0 from J; bases not matched to a gene: 8. Germline lookup yields CDR1 LNHDA and CDR2 SQIVND (reference sequence).

The rearrangement uses TRBV14 and TRBJ1-2, with a weak D call TRBD1 (6 bases). Germline loops: CDR1 SGHDN, CDR2 FVKESK. Between the trimmed V and J ends, which lost 4 bases and 0 bases, there was a span of 18 bases. CDR3 size: 17 residues. CDR3 coding DNA: TGTGCCAGCAGCCTACTCGGGGGGCAGGAGGCTAACTATGGCTACACCTTC. It is translated as CASSLLGGQEANYGYTF.

The chain employs TRBV19 and TRBJ1-1; D gene uncertain. Germline values: CDR1 LNHDA, CDR2 SQIVND (reference sequence). This CDR3 region has 13 residues. Between the trimmed V and J ends, which lost 5 bases and 4 bases, there was a span of 11 bases. DNA of the CDR3: TGTGCCAGTAGTGACGGGTTTGCCACTGAAGCTTTCTTT. This encodes CASSDGFATEAFF.

This chain links TRBV5-1 with TRBJ2-7, with 12 bases that match TRBD2. The germline V gene encodes CDR1 SGHRS and CDR2 YFSETQ. The CDR3 runs to 17 residues. The V and J ends lost 0 bases and 2 bases, in that order; junction bases with no gene match: 6. CDR3 in DNA: TGCGCCAGCAGCTTGGGACTAGCGGGGGACCGAGCCTACGAGCAGTACTTC. It yields the protein CASSLGLAGDRAYEQYF. Variable domain in full (rest from reference TRBV5-1 and TRBJ2-7): KAGVTQTPRYLIKTRGQQVTLSCSPISGHRSVSWYQQTPGQGLQFLFEYFSETQRNKGNFPGRFSGRQFSNSRSEMNVSTLELGDSALYLCASSLGLAGDRAYEQYFGPGTRLTVT.

V gene TRBV9 combines with J gene TRBJ2-2; D is undetermined. The V end was cut by 3 bases, the J end by 0 bases, with 3 bases between. Germline-derived CDR1 and CDR2 are SGDLS and YYNGEE. This CDR3 region has 13 residues. The CDR3 sequence: CASSGPNTGELFF. CDR3 DNA sequence: TGTGCCAGCAGCGGGCCGAACACCGGGGAGCTGTTTTTT.

This chain uses TRBV5-1 with TRBJ2-7; 7 bases line up with TRBD1. With 4 bases clipped from V and 2 bases from J, the junction kept 6 bases outside the gene matches. CDR1 is SGHRS, CDR2 YFSETQ, per germline. The CDR3 loop spans 14 amino acids. In DNA, the CDR3 is TGCGCCAGCAGCCGTAGACAGGGAACCTACGAGCAGTACTTC. Its translation: CASSRRQGTYEQYF.

The rearrangement links TRBV9 to TRBJ1-2, with 7 bases matching TRBD1. The junction had 2 bases not matched to a gene; V was cut back by 4 bases and J by 2 bases. The CDR3 covers 13 residues. Germline V gene data show CDR1 as SGDLS and CDR2 as YYNGEE. The CDR3 nucleotides are TGTGCCAGCAGCCGGGACAGAAACTATGGCTACACCTTC. Its protein is CASSRDRNYGYTF.

This clone showed up just a few times. The V call is TRBV3-1 (or the pseudogene TRBV3-2), the J call TRBJ1-6; D is unclear. The CDR3 extends over 14 amino acids. The germline V and J ends were trimmed by 1 base and 8 bases, with 9 bases remaining between them. In germline, CDR1 is LGHDT, CDR2 YNNKEL (reference sequence). DNA for the CDR3: TGTGCCAGCAGCCAAGGGGCATTTGATTCACCCCTCCACTTT. Amino acid sequence: CASSQGAFDSPLHF.

The rearrangement uses TRBV6-1 and TRBJ2-1; TRBD1 aligns across 7 bases. J lost 15 bases, V lost 2 bases, and 7 bases had no gene match. Germline-derived CDR1 and CDR2 are MNHNS and SASEGT. The CDR3 has 12 amino acids. CDR3 protein: CASSEKDRVTFF. The CDR3 nucleotides are TGTGCCAGCAGTGAAAAAGACAGGGTTACGTTCTTC.

This clone was seen a single time. J is TRBJ2-1 and V is TRBV3-1 (or the pseudogene TRBV3-2); no clear D gene. Germline CDR1 and CDR2: LGHDT and YNNKEL (reference sequence). The V end lost 2 bases, the J end lost 6 bases, and 8 bases lay between the germline ends. This CDR3 is 13 amino acids long. DNA for the CDR3: TGTGCCAGCAGCCAAATTCCCGGCAATGAGCAGTTCTTC. Protein sequence: CASSQIPGNEQFF.

The chain links TRBV2 to TRBJ1-1; possible D gene TRBD1, 5 bases. The CDR3 length is 13 residues. Trimming took off 7 bases at V and 1 base at J, with 10 bases between the two ends. Germline values: CDR1 SNHLY, CDR2 FYNNEI. The CDR3 DNA is TGTGCCAGCACTAAAGACAGGAACACTGAAGCTTTCTTT. Amino acid sequence: CASTKDRNTEAFF.

J is TRBJ1-6 and V is TRBV19; unclear D gene. CDR3 length: 15 amino acids. Trimming left V 7 bases short and J 0 bases short, with 10 bases between. Per germline, CDR1 LNHDA and CDR2 SQIVND (reference sequence). CDR3 nucleotides: TGTGCCAGTATCGGTAGCAGCTCCTATAATTCACCCCTCCACTTT. This translates into CASIGSSSYNSPLHF.